This T cell receptor beta chain was sequenced in a study of T cells in tuberculosis. Turning to the study itself: Blood was taken before or within 7 days of anti-tuberculosis therapy.

Study results and caveats: GEM motif frequencies gave around 70% accuracy; the GMM repertoire gave roughly 87%.

Profiling relied on immunoSEQ multiplex PCR, and the TCRdb table lists in-frame clones only, not all of them. The table records some 30,000 clones, about 90% of them present only once. The time point is: new active TB diagnosis, blood taken before or within 7 days of starting treatment. As to this clone: What it recognizes is unknown.

This TCR came from an adult with tuberculosis. The input for sequencing was PBMCs, taken at tuberculosis diagnosis.

DNA of the CDR3: TGTGCCAGCAGCTTAGGGTTAGGGAGACAAATCAATCAGCCCCAGCATTTT. It translates to CASSLGLGRQINQPQHF. V gene TRBV7-8 combines with J gene TRBJ1-5; D unclear. Germline V gene data show CDR1 as SGHVS and CDR2 as FQNEAQ. Trimming shortened V by 1 base and J by 3 bases, and 16 bases separated the two germline ends. This CDR3 comprises 17 residues.